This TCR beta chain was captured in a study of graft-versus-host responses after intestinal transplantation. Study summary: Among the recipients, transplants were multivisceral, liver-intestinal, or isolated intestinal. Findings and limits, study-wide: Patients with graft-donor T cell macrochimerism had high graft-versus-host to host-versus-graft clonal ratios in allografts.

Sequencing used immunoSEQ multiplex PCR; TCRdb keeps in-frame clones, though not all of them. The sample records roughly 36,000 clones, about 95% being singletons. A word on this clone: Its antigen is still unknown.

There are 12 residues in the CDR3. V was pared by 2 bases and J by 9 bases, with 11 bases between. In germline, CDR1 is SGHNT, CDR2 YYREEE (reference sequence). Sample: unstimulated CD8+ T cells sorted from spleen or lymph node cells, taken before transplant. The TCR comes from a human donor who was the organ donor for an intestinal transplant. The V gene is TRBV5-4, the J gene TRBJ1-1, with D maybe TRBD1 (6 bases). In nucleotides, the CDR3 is TGTGCCAGCAGCTTTGGAGGACAGAAAGCTTTCTTT. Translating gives CASSFGGQKAFF.